The 10 T cell receptor beta chains in this list originate from one sample, sequenced in a study of blood T cell repertoires in COVID-19. Clones were read by immunoSEQ multiplex PCR, and TCRdb kept only the in-frame ones, dropping some. Counted here are 400,000 to 500,000 clones, around nine tenths occurring once; the ten biggest clones make up about 1.4%. Sequenced material: PBMCs or T cells enriched from blood (not recorded which). The receptors originated from a woman aged 18-29 years who had been exposed to COVID-19.

The chain uses TRBV6-5 and TRBJ1-3; 9 nucleotides agree with TRBD1. Germline assignment: CDR1 MNHEY and CDR2 SVGAGI. CDR3 length: 15 amino acids. V shed 8 bases, J shed 0 bases, and the junction held 5 bases outside the gene matches. CDR3: CASGLTGGSGNTIYF. For the CDR3, the DNA is TGTGCCAGCGGTTTGACAGGGGGCTCTGGAAACACCATATATTTT.

Worth noting for this clone: Other DNA sequences in this sample translate to the same CDR3. The chain links TRBV5-1 to TRBJ1-5; D perhaps matches TRBD1 (5 bases). With 0 bases removed from V and 2 bases from J, the gap between germline ends came to 9 bases. Germline CDR1 and CDR2: SGHRS and YFSETQ. This CDR3 has 15 amino acids. The CDR3 region is CASSLEGSGNQPQHF. CDR3 DNA: TGCGCCAGCAGCTTGGAGGGGTCGGGCAATCAGCCCCAGCATTTT.

The chain carries TRBV13 and TRBJ2-7; 10 bases map to TRBD1. V trimming: 5 bases; J trimming: 3 bases; junction bases outside the gene matches: 4. The length of the CDR3 is 14 residues. Germline CDR1 is PRHDT and CDR2 is FYEKMQ (reference sequence). DNA for the CDR3: TGTGCCAGCAGCAAACGGACAGGGGGCTACGAGCAGTACTTC. It encodes CASSKRTGGYEQYF.

Comment on this clone: The same CDR3 is also encoded by other DNA sequences in this sample. J is TRBJ1-5 and V is TRBV4-1; D gene ambiguous. CDR1 and CDR2 from the germline V gene are MGHRA and YSYEKL. The V end lost 0 bases, the J end lost 1 base, and 4 bases lay between the germline ends. CDR3 length equals 14 residues. CDR3 coding DNA: TGCGCCAGCAGCCAAGATCTGAGCAATCAGCCCCAGCATTTT. Its protein product is CASSQDLSNQPQHF.

CDR3 residues: CATSRPNTRQDNYGYTF. The CDR3 DNA follows: TGTGCCACCAGCCGGCCCAATACCCGACAGGATAACTATGGCTACACCTTC. The rearrangement links TRBV15 to TRBJ1-2; a possible D gene is TRBD1 (6 bases). The CDR3 contains 17 residues. V was cut by 5 bases and J by 1 base, with 20 bases left in between. Germline V gene lookup returns CDR1 LNHNV and CDR2 YYDKDF (reference sequence).

The V call is TRBV7-6, the J call TRBJ2-2; D unclear. V was cut by 1 base and J by 6 bases, with 9 bases left in between. The CDR3 covers 14 residues. Germline CDR1 is SGHVS and CDR2 is FNYEAQ. The CDR3 is CASSLGELAGELFF. For the CDR3, the DNA is TGTGCCAGCAGCTTAGGAGAGTTAGCCGGGGAGCTGTTTTTT.

The rearrangement uses TRBV6-5 and TRBJ1-2, with D unresolved. CDR3 length: 13 amino acids. V was pared by 6 bases and J by 3 bases, with 11 bases between. CDR1 is MNHEY, CDR2 SVGAGI, per germline. The CDR3 spells CASSRGEDYGYTF. The DNA of the CDR3 is TGTGCCAGCAGCCGTGGGGAGGACTATGGCTACACCTTC.

V is TRBV7-2 and J is TRBJ1-5, with D perhaps TRBD1 (6 bases). The V gene's germline CDR1 is SGHTA and CDR2 FQGNSA. Between the trimmed V and J ends, which lost 2 bases and 5 bases, there was a span of 13 bases. This CDR3 has 15 residues. CDR3 amino acids: CASSLSGGPDQPQHF. DNA of the CDR3: TGTGCCAGCAGCTTATCCGGGGGGCCCGATCAGCCCCAGCATTTT.

The rearrangement joins TRBV5-1 to TRBJ2-3; D unclear. CDR1 SGHRS and CDR2 YFSETQ come from the germline V gene. The CDR3 is 13 residues long. Trimming left V 3 bases short and J 0 bases short, with 5 bases between. Written as DNA, the CDR3 is TGCGCCAGCAGCTCTCTAAGCACAGATACGCAGTATTTT. It codes for CASSSLSTDTQYF.

The chain links TRBV2 to TRBJ2-5; 16 nucleotides align to TRBD2. The CDR3 covers 17 residues. Germline CDR1 reads SNHLY; CDR2 reads FYNNEI. J gave up 5 bases and V 6 bases, and 9 bases lay outside the gene matches. CDR3: CASSSGLAGGARETQYF. CDR3 coding DNA: TGTGCCAGCAGCTCGGGACTAGCGGGGGGGGCCAGGGAGACCCAGTACTTC.